This T cell receptor (beta chain) was found in a study of blood T cells in healthy people across ages. Study findings and constraints: TCR beta diversity per million T cells fell roughly linearly with age.

For every donor, a draw yielded roughly 9.3 milliliters of peripheral blood. The extraction recovered at least 6 micrograms of total RNA per sample. A note on this clonotype: What it recognizes is unknown.

A sample-barcoded 5' primer and a J-beta primer mix were used in a second PCR of roughly 7 to 11 cycles. Sequencing recovered at least 2.5 million CDR3-containing paired-end reads from each sample. MiXCR was run by TCRdb on the 5' RACE reads, yielding one entry per CDR3 protein. The data contain 780,000 or so distinct CDR3 sequences, around three fifths of them singletons. Germline V gene data show CDR1 as SQVTM and CDR2 as ANQGSEA. The CDR3 is 14 amino acids. Trimming took 4 bases from V and 0 from J, leaving 10 bases between them. What was sequenced was blood. V gene TRBV29-1 combines with J gene TRBJ2-4; TRBD2 might be the D (6 bases). This receptor was taken from a man in his forties or fifties in good health. Here the CDR3 reads CSVAEGLAKNIQYF. Written as DNA, the CDR3 is TGCAGCGTTGCGGAGGGCCTAGCCAAAAACATTCAGTACTTC.